Included here is one T cell receptor (beta chain) sequence, with context. TCRdb keeps only in-frame clones here, not all; method: immunoSEQ multiplex PCR. The sample has about 2.1 million clones; roughly 95% are singletons. This sample was taken from a study of shared clonotypes between healthy human individuals. Selected positively for CCR7 and CD45RO-negative, naive CD8 cells excluded terminally differentiated effector memory CD45RA+ cells. Every one of the donors was a Caucasian adult that lived in Nashville, Tennessee. The sample was naive CD8+ T cells from PBMCs. The source of this sequence is a man younger than 35 in good health. Some clones in this sample may be carry-over from other donors' samples.

Here the CDR3 DNA reads TGCGCCAGCAGCTTGGGCCGGGGGACAGGGAGCTCCTACGAGCAGTACTTC. Amino acid sequence: CASSLGRGTGSSYEQYF. The chain combines TRBV5-1 with TRBJ2-7, with 9 nucleotides matching TRBD1. The CDR3 runs 17 residues. Trimming took 0 bases from V and 0 from J; bases not matched to a gene: 7. Germline V CDR1 and CDR2: SGHRS, YFSETQ.